This T cell receptor (beta chain) was identified in a study of CD8 T cells in ankylosing spondylitis. General study findings and limits: Within ankylosing spondylitis blood, a TCR beta motif made up of several highly homologous variants appeared to be characteristic. Some of these motif variants have turned up before, in reports on reactive arthritis synovial fluid and blood.

Concerning this clonotype: Its specificity is not known.

V was clipped by 6 bases and J by 3 bases, with 15 bases between them. Germline assignment: CDR1 SGDLS and CDR2 YYNGEE. The CDR3 extends over 15 amino acids. TCRdb used MiXCR to reprocess the 5' RACE reads, holding one entry per CDR3 protein. The data hold roughly 700,000 distinct CDR3 sequences, with under 20% observed a single time. The chain uses TRBV9 and TRBJ2-2; D possibly corresponds to TRBD1 (6 bases). The receptor was isolated from a male donor with ankylosing spondylitis. The material sequenced was blood, either unsorted or a sorted T cell fraction (not recorded which). CDR3 nucleotides: TGTGCCAGCAAAAACCGGGACATGGACACCGGGGAGCTGTTTTTT. Translated: CASKNRDMDTGELFF.